This T cell receptor beta chain was sequenced during a study of spatial heterogeneity in lung cancer. Time point specified: sample taken at primary tumor resection. In germline, CDR1 is MNHEY, CDR2 SVGAGI. With V trimmed by 0 bases and J by 8 bases, 4 bases remained unmatched. This CDR3 contains 16 residues. TCRdb redid the calling of the 5' RACE reads with MiXCR, one entry per CDR3 protein. The top ten clones hold around 24% of a sample with fewer than 9,500 distinct CDR3 sequences, more than 7.5% of them seen once. This clonotype has ten or more counts. The chain recombines TRBV6-5 with TRBJ1-6; TRBD1 matches at 10 bases. This material consisted of normal lung tissue next to the tumor, taken at surgery. The receptor was derived from a male donor with early-stage non-small cell lung cancer. Written as DNA, the CDR3 is TGTGCCAGCAGTTACTCCGGGACAGGGGCGGATTCACCCCTCCACTTT. This gives the protein CASSYSGTGADSPLHF.